This TCR beta chain was identified in a study of T cell responses to AZD1222 COVID-19 vaccine. Study outcomes and limitations: CD4 TCRs associated with vaccination spanned spike, dominating at 160-218 and 743-854.

The repertoire was sequenced with immunoSEQ multiplex PCR; TCRdb's copy has only in-frame clones and lacks some. Of about 56,000 clones in the sample, 80% to 90% are singletons; the top ten hold roughly 16%. In germline, CDR1 is LNHDA, CDR2 SQIVND (reference sequence). The CDR3 consists of 17 residues. Trimming removed 3 bases at V and 1 base at J, with 16 bases between. Concerning this clone: Its antigen is unknown.

This chain connects TRBV19 to TRBJ1-5, with a weak D call TRBD1 (5 bases). Material: peripheral blood, obtained on day 0 of AZD1222 vaccination. This receptor was taken from an adult in good health. CDR3 sequence (DNA): TGTGCCAGTAGTATGGAGGCAGGGATACGCAGCAATCAGCCCCAGCATTTT. It encodes CASSMEAGIRSNQPQHF.